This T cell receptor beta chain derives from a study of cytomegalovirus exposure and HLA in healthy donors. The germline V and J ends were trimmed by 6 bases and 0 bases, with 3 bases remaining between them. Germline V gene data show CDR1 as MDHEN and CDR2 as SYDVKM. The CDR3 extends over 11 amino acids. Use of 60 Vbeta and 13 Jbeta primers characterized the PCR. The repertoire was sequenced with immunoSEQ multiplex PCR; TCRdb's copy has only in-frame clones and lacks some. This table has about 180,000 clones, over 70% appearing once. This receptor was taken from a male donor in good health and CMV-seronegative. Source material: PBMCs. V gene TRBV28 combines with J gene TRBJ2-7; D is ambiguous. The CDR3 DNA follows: TGTGCCAGCAGGCGCTCCTACGAGCAGTACTTC. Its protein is CASRRSYEQYF. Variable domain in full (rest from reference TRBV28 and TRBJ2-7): DVKVTQSSRYLVKRTGEKVFLECVQDMDHENMFWYRQDPGLGLRLIYFSYDVKMKEKGDIPEGYSVSREKKERFSLILESASTNQTSMYLCASRRSYEQYFGPGTRLTVT.